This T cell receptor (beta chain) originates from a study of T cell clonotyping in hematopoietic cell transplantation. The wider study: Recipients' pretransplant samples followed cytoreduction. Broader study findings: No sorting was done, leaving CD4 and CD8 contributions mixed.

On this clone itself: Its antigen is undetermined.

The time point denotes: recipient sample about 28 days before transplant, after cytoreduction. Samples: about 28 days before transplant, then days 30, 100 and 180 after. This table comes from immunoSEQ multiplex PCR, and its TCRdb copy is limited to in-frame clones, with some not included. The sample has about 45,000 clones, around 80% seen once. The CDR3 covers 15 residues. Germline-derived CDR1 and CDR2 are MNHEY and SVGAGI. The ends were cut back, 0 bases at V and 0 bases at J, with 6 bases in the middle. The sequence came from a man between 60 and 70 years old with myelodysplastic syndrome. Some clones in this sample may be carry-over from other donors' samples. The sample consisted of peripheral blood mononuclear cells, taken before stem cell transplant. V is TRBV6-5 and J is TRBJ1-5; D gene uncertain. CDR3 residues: CASSYSQYSNQPQHF. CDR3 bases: TGTGCCAGCAGTTACTCGCAGTATAGCAATCAGCCCCAGCATTTT.